This T cell receptor beta chain appears in the sequencing data of a study of a mutant IDH1 vaccine in newly diagnosed glioma. About the research overall: Earlier treatment was radiotherapy, temozolomide, or both, with most getting both. Overall study findings and caveats: Immune responses induced by vaccination arose in 93.3% of the patients.

The time point denotes: baseline, week 1 (first vaccination visit). Indicated treatment: pre-vaccination baseline after standard-of-care therapy. Each tumor in the donors was a new WHO grade 3 or 4 astrocytoma, IDH1-mutant and ATRX-lost. As concerns this clone: What it binds is not known.

The germline gives CDR1 MNHEY, CDR2 SVGAGI. The CDR3 spans 13 residues. V lost 2 bases to trimming and J lost 1 base, with 3 bases between them. Sequenced by immunoSEQ multiplex PCR; TCRdb stores in-frame clones only, minus some. This sample has tens of thousands of clones; 80% to 90% occur once, and the top ten carry approximately 7.4%. This receptor was taken from a woman aged 45 to 65 with glioma. Sample: PBMCs, taken from a glioma patient treated with radiotherapy, temozolomide or both. The genes are TRBV6-5 and TRBJ2-1, with D uncertain. The CDR3 DNA is TGTGCCAGCAGTTACAGGTCCTACAATGAGCAGTTCTTC. Its translation: CASSYRSYNEQFF.